The next 24 T cell receptor beta chains were all read from a single sample in a study of siplizumab effects on memory and regulatory T cells. Repertoires were generated with immunoSEQ multiplex PCR, while TCRdb's copy carries only in-frame clones and drops some. The sample holds 110,000 or so clones, approximately 94% seen once. The sample consisted of CD4+ T cells sorted from blood. The source of these receptors is a human donor in good health.

The chain combines TRBV2 with TRBJ1-2; the match to TRBD1 covers 10 bases. The CDR3 has 15 residues. Losses at the gene ends were 6 bases for V and 4 bases for J; bases not matched to a gene: 8. The germline V gene has CDR1 SNHLY and CDR2 FYNNEI. DNA for the CDR3: TGTGCCAGCAGCGCCGACAGGGGGCGCGGCTATGGCTACACCTTC. It yields the protein CASSADRGRGYGYTF.

The CDR3 coding sequence is TGTGCCAGCAGCTTGGGACAGACTACAGATACGCAGTATTTT. This encodes CASSLGQTTDTQYF. The rearrangement joins TRBV5-8 to TRBJ2-3, with D possibly being TRBD1 (5 bases). Looked up from germline, CDR1 is SGHTS and CDR2 is YDEGEE. The CDR3 is 14 residues long. The V end was cut by 0 bases, the J end by 3 bases, with 8 bases between.

The chain has TRBV2 and TRBJ1-2, with 8 nucleotides matching TRBD1. This CDR3 region has 16 residues. V was pared by 8 bases and J by 0 bases, with 11 bases of the junction left unmatched. Germline V gives CDR1 SNHLY, CDR2 FYNNEI. The CDR3 loop is CASAVGTGAANYGYTF. The DNA of the CDR3 is TGTGCCAGCGCGGTTGGGACAGGCGCAGCTAACTATGGCTACACCTTC.

V gene TRBV4-3 combines with J gene TRBJ2-3; 13 positions agree with TRBD2. Germline values: CDR1 LGHNA, CDR2 YSLEER. Trimming removed 2 bases from V and 0 bases from J; junction bases left unmatched: 8. The CDR3 is made up of 19 amino acids. CDR3 in DNA: TGCGCCAGCAGCCAATCCTCCGGGACTAGCGGGGCTAGCACAGATACGCAGTATTTT. Amino acids: CASSQSSGTSGASTDTQYF.

The V and J genes are TRBV5-1 and TRBJ1-4; a weak D match, TRBD1 (5 bases). There are 14 residues in the CDR3. Germline V gene lookup returns CDR1 SGHRS and CDR2 YFSETQ. The ends were cut back, 3 bases at V and 6 bases at J, with 12 bases in the middle. CDR3 amino acids: CASSSVRGDEKLFF. The CDR3 DNA sequence: TGCGCCAGCAGCTCTGTGAGGGGTGATGAAAAACTGTTTTTT.

This chain connects TRBV7-2 to TRBJ2-6; 8 nucleotides align to TRBD1. The junction had 4 bases not matched to a gene; V was cut back by 3 bases and J by 0 bases. The CDR3 consists of 17 residues. Germline loops: CDR1 SGHTA, CDR2 FQGNSA. CDR3 sequence (DNA): TGTGCCAGCAGCTTCCCGGGACAGGCCTCTGGGGCCAACGTCCTGACTTTC. Translated: CASSFPGQASGANVLTF. The full variable domain, with the rest looked up from reference TRBV7-2 and TRBJ2-6, is GAGVSQSPSNKVTEKGKDVELRCDPISGHTALYWYRQSLGQGLEFLIYFQGNSAPDKSGLPSDRFSAERTGGSVSTLTIQRTQQEDSAVYLCASSFPGQASGANVLTFGAGSRLTVL.

The V gene is TRBV5-1, the J gene TRBJ2-3; 7 bases match TRBD2. The CDR3 has 15 residues. Germline assignment: CDR1 SGHRS and CDR2 YFSETQ. J was trimmed by 0 bases and V by 2 bases; bases with no gene match: 3. CDR3 sequence reads: CASSFYSGSTDTQYF. Here the CDR3 DNA reads TGCGCCAGCAGCTTTTATAGCGGGAGCACAGATACGCAGTATTTT.

The chain couples TRBV7-9 to TRBJ2-3; perhaps TRBD1 as D (6 bases). CDR3 length: 15 amino acids. Trimming cost V 1 base and J 0 bases, with 8 bases left between them. Germline assignment: CDR1 SEHNR and CDR2 FQNEAQ (reference sequence). The CDR3 DNA follows: TGTGCCAGCAGCTTAGGGACAGCTAGCACAGATACGCAGTATTTT. It codes for CASSLGTASTDTQYF.

This rearrangement joins TRBV11-2 to TRBJ1-2, with D unresolved. V dropped 0 bases and J dropped 3 bases, with 8 bases sitting between them. This CDR3 is built from 14 residues. Germline CDR1 is SGHAT and CDR2 is FQNNGV. The CDR3 DNA follows: TGTGCCAGCAGCTTAGACCGGGCCTACTATGGCTACACCTTC. It encodes CASSLDRAYYGYTF.

The V call is TRBV25-1, the J call TRBJ1-2; TRBD1 matches at 9 bases. Germline V gene data show CDR1 as MGHDK and CDR2 as SYGVNS. The CDR3 covers 13 residues. J lost 8 bases, V lost 4 bases, and 5 bases had no gene match. CDR3 in amino acids: CASSVGQGFGYTF. The CDR3 region has the DNA TGTGCCAGCAGTGTCGGACAGGGGTTCGGCTACACCTTC.

The genes are TRBV5-1 and TRBJ1-1, with 9 bases aligning to TRBD1. The CDR3 has 15 residues. Losses at the gene ends were 5 bases for V and 3 bases for J; bases not matched to a gene: 8. Germline V gives CDR1 SGHRS, CDR2 YFSETQ. CDR3: CASRPEQGAYTEAFF. The CDR3 DNA reads as TGCGCCAGCAGGCCGGAACAGGGGGCTTACACTGAAGCTTTCTTT.

The V call is TRBV4-1, the J call TRBJ1-1; tentative D call: TRBD1 (5 bases). The CDR3 has 16 amino acids. Trimming stripped 1 base from V and 3 bases from J, with 15 bases between. Germline lookup yields CDR1 MGHRA and CDR2 YSYEKL. The CDR3 DNA reads as TGCGCCAGCAGCCAAGGCTTGGTGGGGGTTGACACTGAAGCTTTCTTT. Translated, it gives CASSQGLVGVDTEAFF.

The V and J genes are TRBV6-1 and TRBJ1-1; 7 bases fit TRBD1. J gave up 6 bases and V 1 base, and 2 bases lay outside the gene matches. This CDR3 spans 13 amino acids. Looked up from germline, CDR1 is MNHNS and CDR2 is SASEGT. The CDR3 region is CASSEVRGAEAFF. The CDR3 DNA sequence: TGTGCCAGCAGTGAAGTCAGGGGGGCTGAAGCTTTCTTT.

This chain uses TRBV5-6 with TRBJ2-3; 9 bases are a match to TRBD1. This CDR3 has 17 amino acids. The junction had 10 bases not matched to a gene; V was cut back by 2 bases and J by 3 bases. Germline V gene data show CDR1 as SGHDT and CDR2 as YYEEEE. The CDR3 is CASSLLTGGSNTDTQYF. CDR3 nucleotide sequence: TGTGCCAGCAGCTTACTAACAGGGGGCAGCAATACAGATACGCAGTATTTT.

The chain has TRBV9 and TRBJ2-3; D is undetermined. Germline V gene sequence: CDR1 SGDLS, CDR2 YYNGEE. The V end was cut by 2 bases, the J end by 2 bases, with 3 bases between. The CDR3 is made up of 12 amino acids. The CDR3 DNA is TGTGCCAGCAGCGTCAACACAGATACGCAGTATTTT. It yields the protein CASSVNTDTQYF.

Only one count was recorded for this clone. The chain combines TRBV9 with TRBJ1-2; no definite D call. V was trimmed by 0 bases and J by 4 bases, leaving 13 bases between them. CDR1 and CDR2 from the germline V gene are SGDLS and YYNGEE. CDR3 length: 15 amino acids. CDR3: CASSVATASIYGYTF. The CDR3 DNA is TGTGCCAGCAGCGTAGCTACGGCATCCATCTATGGCTACACCTTC.

This chain connects TRBV27 to TRBJ2-3, with TRBD2 matching over 9 bases. Unmatched junction bases numbered 13, after V lost 6 bases and J lost 0 bases. This CDR3 has 18 residues. CDR1 MNHEY and CDR2 SMNVEV come from the germline V gene (reference sequence). CDR3 nucleotide sequence: TGTGCCAGCAGCCGCCTGGCGGGAGGGTTTGTTAGCACAGATACGCAGTATTTT. Translating gives CASSRLAGGFVSTDTQYF.

The CDR3 region is CASSLNRDTEAFF. CDR3 nucleotide sequence: TGTGCCAGCAGCTTAAACAGGGACACTGAAGCTTTCTTT. The V gene is TRBV7-3, the J gene TRBJ1-1; TRBD1 is a possible D gene (6 bases). The germline CDR1 and CDR2 sequences are SGHTA and FQGTGA. V was pared by 1 base and J by 3 bases, with 6 bases between. There are 13 residues in the CDR3.

V and J are TRBV5-1 and TRBJ2-3, with 7 positions matching TRBD2. The ends lost 0 bases at V and 4 bases at J; junction bases unmatched: 8. Germline CDR1 is SGHRS and CDR2 is YFSETQ. There are 16 residues in the CDR3. The CDR3 bases are TGCGCCAGCAGCTTGGGGGACTATAGTCTATCAGATACGCAGTATTTT. Protein product: CASSLGDYSLSDTQYF.

V is TRBV18 and J is TRBJ2-7; D is undetermined. Germline-derived CDR1 and CDR2 are KGHSH and LQKENI. The CDR3 has 12 amino acids. With 3 bases removed from V and 6 bases from J, the gap between germline ends came to 9 bases. This CDR3 is CASSPGWVEQYF. The CDR3 DNA sequence: TGTGCCAGCTCACCGGGGTGGGTCGAGCAGTACTTC.

The chain joins TRBV7-8 to TRBJ1-1; D possibly corresponds to TRBD1 (5 bases). CDR3 length equals 18 residues. Trimming took off 4 bases at V and 3 bases at J, with 24 bases between the two ends. Per germline, CDR1 SGHVS and CDR2 FQNEAQ. The CDR3 coding sequence is TGTGCCAGCAGCTACCGGTTCCCCGGCAGGGTGGGAGACACTGAAGCTTTCTTT. Protein product: CASSYRFPGRVGDTEAFF.

The chain is built from TRBV7-2 and TRBJ2-1; 7 nucleotides match TRBD2. Germline V gives CDR1 SGHTA, CDR2 FQGNSA. The CDR3 has 16 amino acids. Trimming took 0 bases from V and 4 from J; bases not matched to a gene: 6. The CDR3 nucleotides are TGTGCCAGCAGCTTAGCAGGCGGGGGAAGATACAATGAGCAGTTCTTC. This encodes CASSLAGGGRYNEQFF.

This clone was counted a single time. This chain joins TRBV5-1 and TRBJ2-7, with TRBD1 matching over 7 bases. This CDR3 comprises 15 residues. Germline V gene data show CDR1 as SGHRS and CDR2 as YFSETQ. Unmatched junction bases numbered 8, after V lost 2 bases and J lost 3 bases. CDR3 DNA: TGCGCCAGCAGCTTACTCGGGACAGACGACTACGAGCAGTACTTC. Protein sequence: CASSLLGTDDYEQYF.

The chain employs TRBV7-3 and TRBJ1-2; tentative D call: TRBD1 (6 bases). V lost 1 base and J lost 6, with 9 bases in between. The CDR3 contains 13 residues. Germline V gene sequence: CDR1 SGHTA, CDR2 FQGTGA. The CDR3 reads CASSLSQGNGYTF. CDR3 sequence (DNA): TGTGCCAGCAGCTTAAGTCAGGGGAATGGCTACACCTTC.